The 5 T cell receptor beta chains below come from one sample, sequenced in a study of blood T cells in healthy people across ages. A second PCR, run for about 7 to 11 cycles, used a sample-barcoded 5' primer plus a J-beta primer mix. A single record per CDR3 protein comes from TCRdb applying MiXCR to the 5' RACE reads. Among roughly 800,000 distinct CDR3 sequences, roughly 50% were seen once, and the ten largest hold about 20%. Input material: blood. These receptor sequences come from a man aged 30 to 39 in good health.

Regarding this clonotype: At one of its ends the junction is not consistent with the germline gene, which may arise from a read error. The V gene is TRBV12-3 or TRBV12-4, the J gene TRBJ2-1; D unclear. This CDR3 has 14 amino acids. This CDR3 reads CANSLGFPDNEQFF. The CDR3 nucleotides read TGTGCCAACAGTTTAGGATTCCCGGACAATGAGCAGTTCTTC.

A word on this clonotype: An end of the junction does not agree with germline; a read error may underlie this. This chain uses TRBV4-1 with TRBJ1-2; D gene unclear. Germline CDR1 reads MGHRA; CDR2 reads YSYEKL. The CDR3 is 16 amino acids. The CDR3 nucleotides read TGCGCCAGCAGCCAAGATTCGACCGCGTCCACCTATGGCCACACCTTC. This gives the protein CASSQDSTASTYGHTF.

The V call is TRBV19, the J call TRBJ2-3; TRBD2 might be the D (5 bases). The CDR3 spans 13 residues. The germline V gene has CDR1 LNHDA and CDR2 SQIVND (reference sequence). CDR3 amino acids: CVSGPLGTDTQYF. CDR3 nucleotide sequence: TGTGTCAGCGGACCGTTGGGCACAGATACGCAGTATTTT. Looking up the rest from reference TRBV19 and TRBJ2-3 gives the full variable domain: DGGITQSPKYLFRKEGQNVTLSCEQNLNHDAMYWYRQDPGQGLRLIYYSQIVNDFQKGDIAEGYSVSREKKESFPLTVTSAQKNPTAFYLCVSGPLGTDTQYFGPGTRLTVL.

V and J are TRBV20-1 and TRBJ2-3; D is perhaps TRBD2 (6 bases). Germline values: CDR1 DFQATT, CDR2 SNEGSKA (reference sequence). The CDR3 has 12 residues. Deletions cut 6 bases from V and 1 base from J, with 8 bases between. DNA of the CDR3: TGCAGTGCAAGGAGGGGCACAGATACGCAGTATTTT. It codes for CSARRGTDTQYF.

This clonotype turned up a few times. The V and J genes are TRBV15 and TRBJ2-6; D not certain. The length of the CDR3 is 16 residues. The V gene lost 2 bases and the J gene lost 2 bases, with 10 bases spanning the gap. Germline loops: CDR1 LNHNV, CDR2 YYDKDF (reference sequence). CDR3 protein: CATSRSKDPGANVLTF. The CDR3 coding sequence is TGTGCCACCAGCAGATCGAAGGATCCTGGGGCCAACGTCCTGACTTTC.